This entry lists 29 T cell receptor beta chains sequenced from one sample in a study of blood T cell repertoires in COVID-19. Sequencing was performed with immunoSEQ multiplex PCR; in TCRdb, only in-frame clones are kept and a portion is missing. The data hold about 170,000 clones, with 84% observed a single time. Sequenced material: peripheral blood. The receptors originated from a man younger than 35 with active or convalescent COVID-19.

The rearrangement joins TRBV24-1 to TRBJ2-7, with 8 bases fitting TRBD1. From germline, CDR1 is KGHDR and CDR2 SFDVKD. The CDR3 loop spans 17 amino acids. V lost 0 bases to trimming and J lost 5 bases; unmatched junction nucleotides: 11. As DNA, the CDR3 is TGTGCCACCAGTGATTTGGGGCTAGGGCAGGGGGCCCACGAGCAGTACTTC. Its protein is CATSDLGLGQGAHEQYF.

V is TRBV5-6 and J is TRBJ1-5, with 11 bases lining up with TRBD1. Germline CDR1 is SGHDT and CDR2 is YYEEEE. CDR3 length equals 16 residues. Trimming at V came to 4 bases and at J to 4 bases, leaving 7 bases not matched to a gene. Here the CDR3 DNA reads TGTGCCAGCAGCGCGGGGACAGGGGGATGGAATCAGCCCCAGCATTTT. The encoded protein is CASSAGTGGWNQPQHF.

The rearrangement links TRBV19 to TRBJ2-2, with TRBD2 matching 13 bases. V lost 5 bases, J lost 5 bases, and 5 bases stayed unmatched. The CDR3 covers 16 residues. Germline CDR1 and CDR2: LNHDA and SQIVND (reference sequence). The CDR3 protein is CASSQLAGGDTGELFF. The CDR3 DNA is TGTGCCAGTAGTCAACTAGCGGGAGGGGATACCGGGGAGCTGTTTTTT.

This chain connects TRBV28 to TRBJ1-5; perhaps TRBD1 as D (6 bases). V was shortened by 0 bases and J by 2 bases, with 14 bases between the two germline ends. This CDR3 has 17 amino acids. CDR1 and CDR2 (germline): MDHEN, SYDVKM. The CDR3 is CASSLWGRGRGNQPQHF. Here the CDR3 DNA reads TGTGCCAGCAGTTTATGGGGCAGGGGTAGAGGCAATCAGCCCCAGCATTTT.

V gene TRBV5-1 combines with J gene TRBJ1-1, with a weak D call TRBD1 (6 bases). CDR3 size: 17 residues. Germline lookup yields CDR1 SGHRS and CDR2 YFSETQ. V lost 3 bases, J lost 0 bases, and 18 bases lay in between. The CDR3 DNA sequence: TGCGCCAGCAGCTCGCAGGGGTCCCTAGGCATGAACACTGAAGCTTTCTTT. It specifies CASSSQGSLGMNTEAFF. Filled out from reference TRBV5-1 and TRBJ1-1, the complete variable domain reads KAGVTQTPRYLIKTRGQQVTLSCSPISGHRSVSWYQQTPGQGLQFLFEYFSETQRNKGNFPGRFSGRQFSNSRSEMNVSTLELGDSALYLCASSSQGSLGMNTEAFFGQGTRLTVV.

This rearrangement joins TRBV5-1 to TRBJ1-2, with 11 bases fitting TRBD1. The V and J ends lost 5 bases and 4 bases, in that order; junction bases with no gene match: 16. The CDR3 has 18 amino acids. Germline V gene sequence: CDR1 SGHRS, CDR2 YFSETQ. The CDR3 protein is CASSSDRGLRFNPYGYTF. CDR3 in DNA: TGCGCCAGCAGTTCGGACAGGGGGCTTAGGTTCAATCCCTATGGCTACACCTTC.

In its sample, this clone was seen once. The rearrangement uses TRBV7-9 and TRBJ1-4, with D hard to call. V lost 5 bases and J 14 bases, leaving 18 bases between the germline ends. The CDR3 runs 13 residues. Germline CDR1 SEHNR, CDR2 FQNEAQ (reference sequence). Here the CDR3 reads CASSPSFPTVLFF. In DNA form, the CDR3 reads TGTGCCAGCAGCCCTAGTTTTCCTACCGTCCTGTTTTTT.

This CDR3 reads CASSITLDRGGTDTQYF. DNA of the CDR3: TGTGCCAGCAGCATCACTCTGGACAGGGGTGGCACAGATACGCAGTATTTT. The V call is TRBV11-2, the J call TRBJ2-3, with 9 bases lining up with TRBD1. Per germline, CDR1 SGHAT and CDR2 FQNNGV. Germline trimming cut 5 bases from V and 1 base from J; bases unmatched to any gene: 10. This CDR3 spans 17 amino acids.

This clone appeared once. The CDR3 DNA reads TGTGCCAGCAGCTTGGGGACAAGCTCCTACGAGCAGTACTTC. Protein: CASSLGTSSYEQYF. The gene calls are TRBV5-4 and TRBJ2-7, with D possibly being TRBD1 (5 bases). The CDR3 length is 14 residues. V lost 0 bases to trimming and J lost 0 bases, with 7 bases between them. CDR1 is SGHNT, CDR2 YYREEE, per germline (reference sequence).

The chain is built from TRBV7-8 and TRBJ2-1, with 8 nucleotides matching TRBD2. From germline, CDR1 is SGHVS and CDR2 FQNEAQ. After removal of 5 bases from V and 8 bases from J, the junction contained 11 bases not matched to a gene. This CDR3 comprises 15 residues. CDR3 bases: TGTGCCAGCAGCCGAGAGGAGCTAGCGGGCTATGAGCAGTTCTTC. It yields the protein CASSREELAGYEQFF.

The rearrangement joins TRBV3-1 (or the pseudogene TRBV3-2) to TRBJ1-6; D gene ambiguous. Per germline, CDR1 LGHDT and CDR2 YNNKEL (reference sequence). CDR3 length: 13 amino acids. Trimming cost V 4 bases and J 8 bases, with 9 bases left between them. The CDR3 DNA reads as TGTGCCAGCAGCCCAAGCCGCGATTCACCCCTCCACTTT. It is translated as CASSPSRDSPLHF.

The chain uses TRBV5-6 and TRBJ1-1; unclear D gene. This CDR3 spans 14 amino acids. Germline CDR1 SGHDT, CDR2 YYEEEE. V lost 4 bases to trimming and J lost 4 bases, with 14 bases between them. CDR3 DNA: TGTGCCAGCAGCCGAGGGCGGCCGCCCACTGAAGCTTTCTTT. It translates to CASSRGRPPTEAFF.

In this sample, this clone turned up a few times. The chain has TRBV28 and TRBJ1-2, with 7 bases aligning to TRBD1. Germline loops: CDR1 MDHEN, CDR2 SYDVKM. After removal of 4 bases from V and 0 bases from J, the junction contained 2 bases not matched to a gene. The CDR3 sequence is 14 residues long. CDR3 bases: TGTGCCAGCAGTTGGACAGGTCCTAACTATGGCTACACCTTC. Its translation: CASSWTGPNYGYTF.

The rearrangement joins TRBV19 to TRBJ2-7, with 10 bases aligning to TRBD1. Trimming took 3 bases from V and 2 from J; bases not matched to a gene: 4. The V gene's germline CDR1 is LNHDA and CDR2 SQIVND (reference sequence). This CDR3 contains 15 residues. The CDR3 DNA reads TGTGCCAGTAGTATCGGGGACAGGGGTGCCTACGAGCAGTACTTC. Translated, it gives CASSIGDRGAYEQYF.

In its sample, this clone was seen once. The rearrangement links TRBV25-1 to TRBJ2-5, with unresolved D. Germline CDR1 is MGHDK and CDR2 is SYGVNS. The CDR3 extends over 13 amino acids. V lost 1 base and J lost 5, with 8 bases in between. The CDR3 loop reads CASSEWSGETQYF. In DNA, the CDR3 is TGTGCCAGCAGTGAATGGTCCGGGGAGACCCAGTACTTC.

The rearrangement uses TRBV4-1 and TRBJ1-2; possibly TRBD1 for D (6 bases). CDR1 and CDR2 (germline): MGHRA, YSYEKL. The CDR3 extends over 14 amino acids. Trimming left V 0 bases short and J 5 bases short, with 10 bases between. CDR3 protein: CASSQDSGVYGYTF. The CDR3 DNA is TGCGCCAGCAGCCAAGATTCAGGGGTGTATGGCTACACCTTC.

This chain links TRBV6-5 with TRBJ1-2; 10 bases agree with TRBD1. The CDR3 has 15 residues. With 6 bases clipped from V and 7 bases from J, the junction kept 11 bases outside the gene matches. Germline CDR1 and CDR2: MNHEY and SVGAGI. Written as DNA, the CDR3 is TGTGCCAGCAGGACACTTACCGGGACAGGGGTTGGCTACACCTTC. Translated, it gives CASRTLTGTGVGYTF.

The chain combines TRBV4-1 with TRBJ2-7; D may be TRBD2 (6 bases). Trimming took 1 base from V and 6 from J, leaving 22 bases between them. The CDR3 runs 17 residues. Germline V gene lookup returns CDR1 MGHRA and CDR2 YSYEKL. The CDR3 spells CASSQGFGGTLISEQYF. CDR3 nucleotide sequence: TGCGCCAGCAGCCAAGGGTTTGGGGGGACCCTAATCTCCGAGCAGTACTTC.

The V gene is TRBV11-3, the J gene TRBJ1-2; 10 nucleotides agree with TRBD1. CDR3 size: 14 residues. Looked up from germline, CDR1 is SGHNT and CDR2 is YENEEA. The junction had 1 base not matched to a gene; V was cut back by 3 bases and J by 3 bases. CDR3 DNA: TGTGCCAGCAGCTTGGACAGGGGGGACTATGGCTACACCTTC. The encoded protein is CASSLDRGDYGYTF.

The CDR3 coding sequence is TGTGCCAGCAGCTTAGGACGTCTTGGTCAGGCTAACACCGGGGAGCTGTTTTTT. Translating gives CASSLGRLGQANTGELFF. The V gene is TRBV11-3, the J gene TRBJ2-2; D remains unclear. The germline gives CDR1 SGHNT, CDR2 YENEEA. This CDR3 is 18 amino acids long. V was pared by 1 base and J by 2 bases, with 17 bases between.

The chain recombines TRBV6-6 with TRBJ2-7; D not certain. CDR3 size: 13 residues. The germline gives CDR1 MNHNY, CDR2 SVGAGI (reference sequence). Deletions cut 5 bases from V and 3 bases from J, with 11 bases between. The CDR3 loop is CASSLGSFYEQYF. DNA for the CDR3: TGTGCCAGCAGTCTCGGGTCCTTCTACGAGCAGTACTTC.

This chain connects TRBV10-3 to TRBJ1-1; tentative D call: TRBD1 (6 bases). Trimming shortened V by 6 bases and J by 1 base, and 9 bases separated the two germline ends. Germline V lookup: CDR1 ENHRY, CDR2 SYGVKD. CDR3 length: 13 residues. The chain's CDR3 is CAIRQGPNTEAFF. The CDR3 DNA reads TGTGCCATCAGACAGGGCCCGAACACTGAAGCTTTCTTT.

This chain joins TRBV19 and TRBJ2-7; 7 bases line up with TRBD2. CDR3 length: 13 amino acids. CDR1 and CDR2 (germline): LNHDA, SQIVND (reference sequence). With V trimmed by 8 bases and J by 7 bases, 11 bases remained unmatched. The CDR3 nucleotides are TGTGCCAGTGGGGCTAGCGGAACCCTGGAGCAGTACTTC. The encoded protein is CASGASGTLEQYF.

This chain connects TRBV27 to TRBJ2-3, with D possibly being TRBD2 (5 bases). V lost 11 bases and J lost 6, with 21 bases in between. Germline V CDR1 and CDR2: MNHEY, SMNVEV (reference sequence). The CDR3 contains 14 residues. The CDR3 reads CACKRNPASDTQYF. CDR3 in DNA: TGTGCCTGCAAGCGGAACCCAGCCTCGGATACGCAGTATTTT.

The V call is TRBV18, the J call TRBJ1-4; D not resolved. V was shortened by 3 bases and J by 0 bases, with 8 bases between the two germline ends. Germline loops: CDR1 KGHSH, CDR2 LQKENI. The CDR3 spans 15 residues. CDR3 nucleotides: TGTGCCAGCTCACCCCCCCTTGCAACTAATGAAAAACTGTTTTTT. Its translation: CASSPPLATNEKLFF.

This clone was found once. This chain links TRBV7-3 with TRBJ2-2; D possibly corresponds to TRBD2 (6 bases). V shed 3 bases and J shed 1 base, with 15 bases lying between them. This CDR3 spans 17 amino acids. Germline V gene sequence: CDR1 SGHTA, CDR2 FQGTGA. This CDR3 is CASSFRVGGENTGELFF. In DNA form, the CDR3 reads TGTGCCAGCAGCTTCCGGGTAGGCGGGGAGAACACCGGGGAGCTGTTTTTT. Variable domain in full (rest from reference TRBV7-3 and TRBJ2-2): GAGVSQTPSNKVTEKGKYVELRCDPISGHTALYWYRQSLGQGPEFLIYFQGTGAADDSGLPNDRFFAVRPEGSVSTLKIQRTERGDSAVYLCASSFRVGGENTGELFFGEGSRLTVL.

The chain links TRBV18 to TRBJ1-4, with 9 nucleotides matching TRBD1. The CDR3 runs 15 residues. The germline V gene encodes CDR1 KGHSH and CDR2 LQKENI. The V and J ends lost 3 bases and 6 bases, in that order; junction bases with no gene match: 5. The CDR3 is CASSPPGQGDEKLFF. DNA for the CDR3: TGTGCCAGCTCACCCCCGGGACAGGGTGATGAAAAACTGTTTTTT.

The chain joins TRBV11-2 to TRBJ1-5, with 8 bases that match TRBD1. Unmatched junction bases numbered 9, after V lost 1 base and J lost 4 bases. This CDR3 comprises 17 residues. Germline CDR1 reads SGHAT; CDR2 reads FQNNGV. The CDR3 sequence: CASSLASTGVKNQPQHF. CDR3 sequence (DNA): TGTGCCAGCAGCTTAGCCTCGACAGGGGTGAAAAATCAGCCCCAGCATTTT.

V usage is TRBV7-2 and J usage is TRBJ2-3; 7 bases are shared with TRBD1. Germline assignment: CDR1 SGHTA and CDR2 FQGNSA. V shed 6 bases, J shed 3 bases, and the junction held 3 bases outside the gene matches. The CDR3 totals 13 residues. The CDR3 protein is CASSPQGTDTQYF. The CDR3 DNA is TGTGCCAGCAGTCCACAGGGGACAGATACGCAGTATTTT.